Listed here are 24 T cell receptor beta chains from one sample, sequenced in a study of graft-versus-host responses after intestinal transplantation (dated by TCRdb to the early 2020s). To isolate intraepithelial and lamina propria lymphocytes from graft specimens, dithiothreitol, EDTA incubations and collagenase D digestion were used. The library was prepared using the immunoSEQ multiplex PCR assay. As stored in TCRdb, this immuneACCESS dataset retains in-frame rearrangements with V and J assigned. A fraction of the clones does not appear; measured against another copy, unresolved V genes explain less than half of the discrepancy, and the remainder lacks a known reason. Counted in this sample were approximately 2,200 clones; about 78% of them appeared once. Of the sample, 9.9% is held by the ten largest clones. The source was ileum tissue, collected 18 days after transplant. Every receptor here comes from a human patient who received an intestinal transplant, so some T cells may come from the graft donor.

V and J are TRBV7-9 and TRBJ2-1; D possibly corresponds to TRBD2 (6 bases). Germline CDR1 is SEHNR and CDR2 is FQNEAQ (reference sequence). Trimming cost V 5 bases and J 7 bases, with 18 bases left between them. The CDR3 has 15 residues. CDR3 in amino acids: CASSPPLLEGNEQFF. As DNA, the CDR3 is TGTGCCAGCAGCCCGCCCTTGTTGGAGGGGAATGAGCAGTTCTTC. The full variable domain, completed using reference TRBV7-9 and TRBJ2-1, is DTGVSQNPRHKITKRGQNVTFRCDPISEHNRLYWYRQTLGQGPEFLTYFQNEAQLEKSRLLSDRFSAERPKGSFSTLEIQRTEQGDSAMYLCASSPPLLEGNEQFFGPGTRLTVL.

V usage is TRBV7-9 and J usage is TRBJ2-7; D call uncertain. Looked up from germline, CDR1 is SEHNR and CDR2 is FQNEAQ (reference sequence). The CDR3 runs 15 residues. Trimming stripped 0 bases from V and 0 bases from J, with 9 bases between. This chain's CDR3 is CASSLARLLSYEQYF. The CDR3 nucleotides read TGTGCCAGCAGCTTAGCGCGGCTACTCTCCTACGAGCAGTACTTC.

The CDR3 DNA is TGTGCCAGCAGCAAACCTCTAGCGGGGGTGTACAATGAGCAGTTCTTC. Translation: CASSKPLAGVYNEQFF. The chain has TRBV21-1 and TRBJ2-1; the table's D call of TRBD2 was not tested on the DNA. TRBV21-1 is a recognized pseudogene. The CDR3 has 16 residues.

V gene TRBV18 combines with J gene TRBJ1-2; D is undetermined. CDR3 length: 13 residues. Germline assignment: CDR1 KGHSH and CDR2 LQKENI. The V gene lost 0 bases and the J gene lost 1 base, with 3 bases spanning the gap. This chain's CDR3 is CASSPPNNYGYTF. CDR3 in DNA: TGTGCCAGCTCACCACCGAATAACTATGGCTACACCTTC.

This chain connects TRBV7-2 to TRBJ2-7; 8 positions agree with TRBD1. This CDR3 has 14 residues. V shed 5 bases, J shed 1 base, and the junction held 4 bases outside the gene matches. CDR1 and CDR2 from the germline V gene are SGHTA and FQGNSA. The CDR3 bases are TGTGCCAGCAGCCCCTACAGGGGGTCCTACGAGCAGTACTTC. Encoded protein: CASSPYRGSYEQYF.

CDR3 loop: CASSYSASSNEKLFF. The DNA of the CDR3 is TGTGCCAGCAGTTACTCTGCGAGCTCGAATGAAAAACTGTTTTTT. The chain links TRBV6-5 to TRBJ1-4, with unresolved D. Germline V CDR1 and CDR2: MNHEY, SVGAGI. V was cut by 0 bases and J by 5 bases, with 10 bases left in between. This CDR3 is 15 amino acids long.

The V call is TRBV5-6, the J call TRBJ1-5, with D uncertain. V lost 4 bases and J 2 bases, leaving 10 bases between the germline ends. Germline V lookup: CDR1 SGHDT, CDR2 YYEEEE. CDR3 length equals 14 residues. CDR3 amino acids: CASSPDGGNQPQHF. The CDR3 DNA reads TGTGCCAGCAGCCCCGACGGGGGCAATCAGCCCCAGCATTTT. The full variable domain, completed using reference TRBV5-6 and TRBJ1-5, is DAGVTQSPTHLIKTRGQQVTLRCSPKSGHDTVSWYQQALGQGPQFIFQYYEEEERQRGNFPDRFSGHQFPNYSSELNVNALLLGDSALYLCASSPDGGNQPQHFGDGTRLSIL.

This clone was counted a few times. The chain employs TRBV7-2 and TRBJ2-1; D may be TRBD1 or TRBD2 (5 bases each). This CDR3 comprises 15 residues. Germline V gene data show CDR1 as SGHTA and CDR2 as FQGNSA. Trimming cost V 2 bases and J 11 bases, with 19 bases left between them. As DNA, the CDR3 is TGTGCCAGCAGCTTACACCCCATATATGGGACGAAGCAGTTCTTC. Translation gives CASSLHPIYGTKQFF.

The CDR3 spells CASSQGTANYGYTF. The CDR3, as DNA: TGCGCCAGCAGCCAAGGGACAGCTAACTATGGCTACACCTTC. The chain has TRBV4-3 and TRBJ1-2; a possible D gene is TRBD1 (6 bases). The V end lost 1 base, the J end lost 0 bases, and 6 bases lay between the germline ends. CDR1 and CDR2 (germline): LGHNA, YSLEER. This CDR3 has 14 residues.

The CDR3 sequence is CASGLGDPPEQPQHF. The CDR3 coding sequence is TGTGCCAGCGGTCTTGGGGACCCCCCGGAGCAGCCCCAGCATTTT. The chain uses TRBV2 and TRBJ1-5, with D maybe TRBD1 (5 bases). V was shortened by 8 bases and J by 7 bases, with 21 bases between the two germline ends. Germline CDR1 is SNHLY and CDR2 is FYNNEI. This CDR3 is built from 15 residues.

The chain links TRBV4-1 to TRBJ2-1; D ambiguous. The CDR3 has 11 amino acids. Germline V gives CDR1 MGHRA, CDR2 YSYEKL. The germline V and J ends were trimmed by 5 bases and 7 bases, with 6 bases remaining between them. The CDR3 nucleotides are TGCGCCAGCAGCGAATATAATGAGCAGTTCTTC. Its translation: CASSEYNEQFF.

In this sample, this clone turned up once. J is TRBJ2-1 and V is TRBV9; the D gene could be TRBD1 or TRBD2 (6 bases each). The CDR3 length is 14 residues. Germline V gene data show CDR1 as SGDLS and CDR2 as YYNGEE. Trimming took 1 base from V and 7 from J, leaving 12 bases between them. The CDR3 protein is CASSVSGGQNEQFF. The CDR3 DNA follows: TGTGCCAGCAGCGTATCCGGGGGCCAGAATGAGCAGTTCTTC.

The rearrangement joins TRBV10-3 to TRBJ2-3; D gene ambiguous. Germline CDR1 ENHRY, CDR2 SYGVKD. V shed 5 bases and J shed 0 bases, with 0 bases lying between them. CDR3 length equals 11 residues. The CDR3 sequence: CAISSTDTQYF. The CDR3 DNA reads as TGTGCCATCAGTAGCACAGATACGCAGTATTTT.

The chain has TRBV14 and TRBJ1-4; 8 bases align to TRBD1. Germline assignment: CDR1 SGHDN and CDR2 FVKESK. V lost 3 bases and J lost 7; bases outside the gene matches: 1. The CDR3 sequence is 13 residues long. CDR3 in amino acids: CASSHDRGEKLFF. DNA of the CDR3: TGTGCCAGCAGCCATGACAGGGGTGAAAAACTGTTTTTT.

The CDR3 loop reads CASSSIQGFGANVLTF. The CDR3 DNA reads TGTGCCAGCAGCTCCATACAGGGGTTTGGGGCCAACGTCCTGACTTTC. The chain combines TRBV7-8 with TRBJ2-6; TRBD1 aligns across 7 bases. From germline, CDR1 is SGHVS and CDR2 FQNEAQ. The CDR3 has 16 residues. V shed 4 bases, J shed 3 bases, and the junction held 6 bases outside the gene matches.

The chain recombines TRBV11-2 with TRBJ2-7; 14 bases line up with TRBD2. The CDR3 is 19 residues long. With V trimmed by 1 base and J by 4 bases, 12 bases remained unmatched. CDR1 is SGHAT, CDR2 FQNNGV, per germline. CDR3 amino acids: CASSLAFPTGTSGRYEQYF. CDR3 coding DNA: TGTGCCAGCAGCTTAGCTTTTCCTACAGGGACTAGCGGGAGATACGAGCAGTACTTC.

This chain links TRBV6-1 with TRBJ1-5; TRBD1 might be the D (5 bases). This CDR3 comprises 19 residues. With 0 bases removed from V and 0 bases from J, the gap between germline ends came to 18 bases. Germline CDR1 and CDR2: MNHNS and SASEGT. DNA of the CDR3: TGTGCCAGCAGTGAAGCGCAGGGCCCAATACTCCATAGCAATCAGCCCCAGCATTTT. Protein: CASSEAQGPILHSNQPQHF.

The chain joins TRBV7-9 to TRBJ1-4, with D possibly being TRBD1 (5 bases). The germline CDR1 and CDR2 sequences are SEHNR and FQNEAQ (reference sequence). The CDR3 sequence is 15 residues long. The V end lost 1 base, the J end lost 0 bases, and 6 bases lay between the germline ends. This CDR3 reads CASSLEGATNEKLFF. The CDR3 DNA reads TGTGCCAGCAGCTTAGAAGGGGCAACTAATGAAAAACTGTTTTTT.

The chain employs TRBV25-1 and TRBJ2-7, with 9 nucleotides matching TRBD1. The J segment lost 4 bases and the V segment lost 2 bases, leaving 0 bases of the junction unmatched. This CDR3 has 13 residues. The germline CDR1 and CDR2 sequences are MGHDK and SYGVNS. CDR3 sequence: CASSEDRGYEQYF. CDR3 DNA sequence: TGTGCCAGCAGTGAAGACAGGGGGTACGAGCAGTACTTC.

V gene TRBV11-1 combines with J gene TRBJ2-5; 7 nucleotides match TRBD2. V shed 6 bases and J 0 bases; nucleotides not matched to a gene: 10. Per the germline V gene, CDR1 is SGHAT and CDR2 is FQDESV (reference sequence). The CDR3 contains 16 residues. In DNA form, the CDR3 reads TGTGCCAGCAGGGCCCCCGGGGGGATGTACCAAGAGACCCAGTACTTC. It translates to CASRAPGGMYQETQYF. The full variable domain, completed using reference TRBV11-1 and TRBJ2-5, is EAEVAQSPRYKITEKSQAVAFWCDPISGHATLYWYRQILGQGPELLVQFQDESVVDDSQLPKDRFSAERLKGVDSTLKIQPAELGDSAMYLCASRAPGGMYQETQYFGPGTRLLVL.

This sequence joins TRBV5-1 and TRBJ2-7; 7 nucleotides match TRBD1. The CDR3 loop spans 11 amino acids. Germline V gene data show CDR1 as SGHRS and CDR2 as YFSETQ. J was trimmed by 4 bases and V by 5 bases; bases with no gene match: 0. The chain's CDR3 is CASRQGYEQYF. The CDR3 nucleotides are TGCGCCAGCAGACAGGGGTACGAGCAGTACTTC.

V gene TRBV6-9 combines with J gene TRBJ2-7, with D maybe TRBD1 (6 bases). There are 15 residues in the CDR3. With 3 bases removed from V and 3 bases from J, the gap between germline ends came to 15 bases. Germline CDR1 is MNHGY and CDR2 is SVAAGI. CDR3 amino acids: CASSYLRTAFYEQYF. The CDR3 coding sequence is TGTGCCAGCAGTTACTTGCGGACAGCTTTCTACGAGCAGTACTTC.

The J gene is TRBJ2-7, the V gene TRBV19; possibly TRBD2 for D (5 bases). Trimming removed 1 base at V and 2 bases at J, with 12 bases between. The CDR3 covers 15 residues. Per germline, CDR1 LNHDA and CDR2 SQIVND (reference sequence). CDR3 region: CASSIGTGLTYEQYF. Written as DNA, the CDR3 is TGTGCCAGTAGTATAGGGACTGGCTTAACCTACGAGCAGTACTTC.

This chain links TRBV5-3 with TRBJ2-5, with D maybe TRBD2 (6 bases). TRBV5-3 is annotated as an ORF whose role is uncertain. Deletions cut 1 base from V and 5 bases from J, with 18 bases between. There are 16 residues in the CDR3. In nucleotides, the CDR3 is TGTGCCAGAAGCTTGTTCAGACTAGAAGGCCGGGAGACCCAGTACTTC. Amino acid sequence: CARSLFRLEGRETQYF.